The 12 T cell receptor beta chains below all came from one sample that was sequenced in a study of siplizumab effects on memory and regulatory T cells. Sequencing used immunoSEQ multiplex PCR; TCRdb keeps in-frame clones, though not all of them. The table records around 120,000 clones, 94% of them present only once. The specimen sequenced was non-Treg CD4+ T cells sorted from blood. All receptors derive from a human donor in good health.

In this sample, this clone turned up once. The chain couples TRBV4-2 to TRBJ2-2, with a possible D match to TRBD2 (5 bases). Germline CDR1 and CDR2: LGHNA and YNFKEQ. V was clipped by 4 bases and J by 2 bases, with 23 bases between them. CDR3 length: 19 amino acids. This CDR3 reads CASSPHLGSGGVNTGELFF. The CDR3, as DNA: TGTGCCAGCAGCCCTCACCTTGGCAGCGGCGGAGTCAACACCGGGGAGCTGTTTTTT.

V usage is TRBV6-5 and J usage is TRBJ2-5; D possibly corresponds to TRBD1 (5 bases). The V end lost 5 bases, the J end lost 3 bases, and 7 bases lay between the germline ends. Germline CDR1 MNHEY, CDR2 SVGAGI. The CDR3 has 12 residues. CDR3 amino acids: CASSTREETQYF. The CDR3 DNA reads as TGTGCCAGCAGTACCAGGGAAGAGACCCAGTACTTC.

The chain employs TRBV6-5 and TRBJ2-7; D possibly corresponds to TRBD2 (5 bases). V shed 0 bases and J shed 7 bases, with 19 bases lying between them. Germline values: CDR1 MNHEY, CDR2 SVGAGI. This CDR3 is built from 16 residues. The CDR3 nucleotides are TGTGCCAGCAGTTACTCTGGACGGGGAACCCAAGGGGAGCAGTACTTC. Amino acid sequence: CASSYSGRGTQGEQYF.

Only one count was recorded for this clone. The V gene is TRBV6-5, the J gene TRBJ1-2; D perhaps matches TRBD1 (5 bases). Deletions cut 2 bases from V and 1 base from J, with 11 bases between. The germline V gene has CDR1 MNHEY and CDR2 SVGAGI. The CDR3 extends over 15 amino acids. This CDR3 reads CASSYLGRGNYGYTF. CDR3 coding DNA: TGTGCCAGCAGTTACCTGGGGCGCGGTAACTATGGCTACACCTTC.

This rearrangement joins TRBV7-3 to TRBJ2-7; TRBD2 matches at 8 bases. The CDR3 sequence is 14 residues long. Germline CDR1 SGHTA, CDR2 FQGTGA. Trimming at V came to 5 bases and at J to 3 bases, leaving 6 bases not matched to a gene. This CDR3 is CASSPGTSIYEQYF. The CDR3 DNA sequence: TGTGCCAGCAGCCCCGGGACTAGTATCTACGAGCAGTACTTC.

This clone came up once. The CDR3 region has the DNA TGTGCCAGCAGTGTCCACGAGGAGCTGTTTTTT. Translation: CASSVHEELFF. The chain joins TRBV6-6 to TRBJ2-2; unclear D gene. Germline loops: CDR1 MNHNY, CDR2 SVGAGI (reference sequence). The CDR3 spans 11 residues. The V end lost 5 bases, the J end lost 10 bases, and 8 bases lay between the germline ends.

The J gene is TRBJ2-6, the V gene TRBV4-1; a weak D match, TRBD1 (5 bases). V lost 4 bases and J lost 2, with 9 bases in between. This CDR3 has 15 residues. Looked up from germline, CDR1 is MGHRA and CDR2 is YSYEKL. The CDR3: CASSPKTAGANVLTF. CDR3 DNA sequence: TGCGCCAGCAGCCCCAAGACAGCTGGGGCCAACGTCCTGACTTTC.

The V gene is TRBV2, the J gene TRBJ2-3, with 13 bases lining up with TRBD2. J gave up 1 base and V 6 bases, and 4 bases lay outside the gene matches. Germline loops: CDR1 SNHLY, CDR2 FYNNEI. The length of the CDR3 is 16 residues. CDR3 in amino acids: CASSGTSGAGTDTQYF. The CDR3 DNA follows: TGTGCCAGCAGCGGGACTAGCGGGGCTGGCACAGATACGCAGTATTTT. The whole variable domain, remainder taken from reference TRBV2 and TRBJ2-3, is EPEVTQTPSHQVTQMGQEVILRCVPISNHLYFYWYRQILGQKVEFLVSFYNNEISEKSEIFDDQFSVERPDGSNFTLKIRSTKLEDSAMYFCASSGTSGAGTDTQYFGPGTRLTVL.

The chain joins TRBV7-8 to TRBJ1-2, with D unclear. The CDR3 contains 15 residues. Germline CDR1 is SGHVS and CDR2 is FQNEAQ. V lost 2 bases to trimming and J lost 0 bases, with 10 bases between them. CDR3 sequence: CASSLRVESNYGYTF. The DNA for the CDR3 is TGTGCCAGCAGCTTACGGGTAGAATCTAACTATGGCTACACCTTC.

The rearrangement joins TRBV7-9 to TRBJ2-5; 8 bases agree with TRBD1. Germline V gives CDR1 SEHNR, CDR2 FQNEAQ (reference sequence). There are 15 residues in the CDR3. The V segment lost 0 bases and the J segment 5 bases; nucleotides outside the gene matches: 5. CDR3 sequence reads: CASSLARTGRETQYF. The CDR3 region has the DNA TGTGCCAGCAGCTTAGCTAGGACAGGGAGGGAGACCCAGTACTTC.

The chain is built from TRBV4-1 and TRBJ2-5; D is unresolved. V gave up 3 bases and J gave up 1 base, with 6 bases separating them. Germline CDR1 is MGHRA and CDR2 is YSYEKL. The CDR3 length is 13 residues. The CDR3 sequence: CASSQTVQETQYF. CDR3 DNA: TGCGCCAGCAGCCAGACGGTCCAAGAGACCCAGTACTTC.

The chain employs TRBV29-1 and TRBJ2-5; D gene unclear. The CDR3 runs to 10 residues. V lost 4 bases and J lost 5, with 5 bases in between. CDR1 and CDR2 (germline): SQVTM, ANQGSEA. The CDR3: CSVAVETQYF. For the CDR3, the DNA is TGCAGCGTTGCGGTGGAGACCCAGTACTTC. Drawing the rest from reference TRBV29-1 and TRBJ2-5, the complete variable domain is SAVISQKPSRDICQRGTSLTIQCQVDSQVTMMFWYRQQPGQSLTLIATANQGSEATYESGFVIDKFPISRPNLTFSTLTVSNMSPEDSSIYLCSVAVETQYFGPGTRLLVL.